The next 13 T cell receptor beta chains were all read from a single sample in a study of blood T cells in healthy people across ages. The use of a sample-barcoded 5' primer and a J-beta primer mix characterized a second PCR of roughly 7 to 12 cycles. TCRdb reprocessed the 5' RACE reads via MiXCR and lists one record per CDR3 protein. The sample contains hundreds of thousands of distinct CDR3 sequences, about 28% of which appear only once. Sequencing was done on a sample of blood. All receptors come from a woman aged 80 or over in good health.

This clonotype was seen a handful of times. CDR3 residues: CSASTGIREQYF. CDR3 DNA sequence: TGCAGTGCTAGTACAGGGATCAGGGAGCAGTACTTC. The rearrangement uses TRBV20-1 and TRBJ2-5; D may be TRBD1 (6 bases). V lost 3 bases and J 11 bases, leaving 16 bases between the germline ends. The V gene's germline CDR1 is DFQATT and CDR2 SNEGSKA (reference sequence). The CDR3 sequence is 12 residues long.

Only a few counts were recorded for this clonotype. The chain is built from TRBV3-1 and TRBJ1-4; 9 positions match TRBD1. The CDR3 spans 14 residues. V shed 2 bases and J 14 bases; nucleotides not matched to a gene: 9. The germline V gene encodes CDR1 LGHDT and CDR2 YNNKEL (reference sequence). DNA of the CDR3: TGTGCCAGCAGCCAAACGGAGCAGGGGACAGGGCTGTTTTTT. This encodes CASSQTEQGTGLFF.

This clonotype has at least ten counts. The CDR3 DNA reads TGCGCCAGCAGCTGGGGTCAGGGGACAGAGACCCAGTACTTC. It is translated as CASSWGQGTETQYF. The chain combines TRBV5-1 with TRBJ2-5, with D possibly being TRBD1 (6 bases). From germline, CDR1 is SGHRS and CDR2 YFSETQ. The V end was cut by 3 bases, the J end by 4 bases, with 13 bases between. This CDR3 spans 14 amino acids.

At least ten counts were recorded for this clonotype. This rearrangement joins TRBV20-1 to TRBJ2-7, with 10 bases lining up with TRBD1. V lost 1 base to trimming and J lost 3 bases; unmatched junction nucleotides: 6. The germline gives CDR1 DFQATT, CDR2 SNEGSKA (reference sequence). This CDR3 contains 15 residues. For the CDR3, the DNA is TGCAGTGCTAGAGCCGGGACAGGGGACCTCTACGAGCAGTACTTC. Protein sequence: CSARAGTGDLYEQYF.

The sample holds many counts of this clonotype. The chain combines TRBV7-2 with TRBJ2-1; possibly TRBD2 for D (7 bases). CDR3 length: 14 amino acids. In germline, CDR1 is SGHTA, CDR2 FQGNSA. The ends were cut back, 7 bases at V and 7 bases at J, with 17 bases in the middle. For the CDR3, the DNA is TGTGCCAGCACCCTTTTGGGGGGGCGGAATGAGCAGTTCTTC. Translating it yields CASTLLGGRNEQFF. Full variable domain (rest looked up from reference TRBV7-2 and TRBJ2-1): GAGVSQSPSNKVTEKGKDVELRCDPISGHTALYWYRQSLGQGLEFLIYFQGNSAPDKSGLPSDRFSAERTGGSVSTLTIQRTQQEDSAVYLCASTLLGGRNEQFFGPGTRLTVL.

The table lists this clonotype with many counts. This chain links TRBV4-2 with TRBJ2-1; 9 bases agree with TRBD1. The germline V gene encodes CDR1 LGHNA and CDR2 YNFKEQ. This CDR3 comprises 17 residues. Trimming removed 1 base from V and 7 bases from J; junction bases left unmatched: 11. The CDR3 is CASSQGANRGRTNEQFF. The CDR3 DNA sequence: TGTGCCAGCAGCCAAGGAGCGAACAGGGGGCGCACGAATGAGCAGTTCTTC.

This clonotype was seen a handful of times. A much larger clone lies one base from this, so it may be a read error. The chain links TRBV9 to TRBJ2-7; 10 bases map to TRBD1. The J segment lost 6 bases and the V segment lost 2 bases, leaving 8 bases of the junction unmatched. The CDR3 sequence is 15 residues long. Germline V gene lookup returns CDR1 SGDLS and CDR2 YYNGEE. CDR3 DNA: TGTGCCAGCAGCGTTTCGGGGGACAGGGGAGGCGAGCAGTACTTC. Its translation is CASSVSGDRGGEQYF.

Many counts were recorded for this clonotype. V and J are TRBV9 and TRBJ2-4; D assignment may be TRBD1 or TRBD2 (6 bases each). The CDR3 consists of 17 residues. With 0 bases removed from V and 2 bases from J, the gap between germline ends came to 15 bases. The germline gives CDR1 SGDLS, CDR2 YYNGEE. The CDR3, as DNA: TGTGCCAGCAGCGTAGGATTGCCGGGGGCCACCAAAAACATTCAGTACTTC. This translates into CASSVGLPGATKNIQYF.

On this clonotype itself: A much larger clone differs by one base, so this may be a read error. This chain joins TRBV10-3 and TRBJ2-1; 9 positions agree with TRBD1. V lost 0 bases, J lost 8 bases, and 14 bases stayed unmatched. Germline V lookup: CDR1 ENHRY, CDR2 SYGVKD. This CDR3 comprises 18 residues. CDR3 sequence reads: CAISESLPGQGMSDEQFF. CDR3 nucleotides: TGTGCCATCAGTGAGTCCCTGCCGGGACAGGGAATGAGTGATGAGCAGTTCTTC.

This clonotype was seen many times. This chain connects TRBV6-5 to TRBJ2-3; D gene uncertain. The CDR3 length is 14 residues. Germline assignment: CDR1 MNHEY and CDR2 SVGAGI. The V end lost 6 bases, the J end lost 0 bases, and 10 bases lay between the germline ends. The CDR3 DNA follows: TGTGCCAGCAGCCCGACTGGAAGCACAGATACGCAGTATTTT. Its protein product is CASSPTGSTDTQYF.

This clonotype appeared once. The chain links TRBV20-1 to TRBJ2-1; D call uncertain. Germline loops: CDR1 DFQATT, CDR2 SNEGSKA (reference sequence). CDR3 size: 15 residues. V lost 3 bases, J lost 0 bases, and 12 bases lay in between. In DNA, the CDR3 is TGCAGTGCTAGCCCCCAGGTGAGCTCCTACAATGAGCAGTTCTTC. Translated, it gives CSASPQVSSYNEQFF.

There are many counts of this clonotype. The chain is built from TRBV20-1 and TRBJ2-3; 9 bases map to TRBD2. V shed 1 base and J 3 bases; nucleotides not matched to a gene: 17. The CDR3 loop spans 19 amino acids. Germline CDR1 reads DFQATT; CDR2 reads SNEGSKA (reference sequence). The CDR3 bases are TGCAGTGCTAGAGCCGCGGGCAGGACTAGCGACCAGGGGACAGATACGCAGTATTTT. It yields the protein CSARAAGRTSDQGTDTQYF.

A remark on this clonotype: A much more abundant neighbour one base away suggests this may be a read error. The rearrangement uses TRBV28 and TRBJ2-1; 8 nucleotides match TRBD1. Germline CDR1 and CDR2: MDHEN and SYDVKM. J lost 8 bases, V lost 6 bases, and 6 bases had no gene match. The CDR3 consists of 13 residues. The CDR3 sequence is CASSAGGGYEQFF. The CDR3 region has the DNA TGTGCCAGCAGCGCAGGGGGCGGCTATGAGCAGTTCTTC.